This T cell receptor (beta chain) was sequenced in a study of tumor and adjacent non-tumor tissue in lung cancer. Overall study results and limits: Top 100 clones took a larger repertoire share in normal lung. Compared with tumor, normal lung showed significantly lower TCR diversity.

This CDR3 contains 16 residues. CDR1 and CDR2 from the germline V gene are WSHSY and SAAADI. The library came from three nested PCR rounds adapted from ARM-PCR protocols. From the multiplex PCR reads, TCRdb called clonotypes with MiXCR, one entry per CDR3 protein. The data show about 82,000 distinct CDR3 sequences, roughly 80% seen once. No cell sorting was done before RNA was extracted from the tissue. About this clonotype itself: Its antigen remains unknown. One junction end does not reproduce the germline sequence, and a read error may be involved.

This TCR was recovered from a woman between 45 and 60 years old with non-small cell lung cancer. The chain has TRBV10-2 and TRBJ1-5; D remains ambiguous. Sequenced input: lung tumor tissue. CDR3 nucleotides: TGCGCCAGCAGAGAGTCAGGACTTCTCCTCGGTCCGCCCCAGCATTTT. Amino acids: CASRESGLLLGPPQHF.